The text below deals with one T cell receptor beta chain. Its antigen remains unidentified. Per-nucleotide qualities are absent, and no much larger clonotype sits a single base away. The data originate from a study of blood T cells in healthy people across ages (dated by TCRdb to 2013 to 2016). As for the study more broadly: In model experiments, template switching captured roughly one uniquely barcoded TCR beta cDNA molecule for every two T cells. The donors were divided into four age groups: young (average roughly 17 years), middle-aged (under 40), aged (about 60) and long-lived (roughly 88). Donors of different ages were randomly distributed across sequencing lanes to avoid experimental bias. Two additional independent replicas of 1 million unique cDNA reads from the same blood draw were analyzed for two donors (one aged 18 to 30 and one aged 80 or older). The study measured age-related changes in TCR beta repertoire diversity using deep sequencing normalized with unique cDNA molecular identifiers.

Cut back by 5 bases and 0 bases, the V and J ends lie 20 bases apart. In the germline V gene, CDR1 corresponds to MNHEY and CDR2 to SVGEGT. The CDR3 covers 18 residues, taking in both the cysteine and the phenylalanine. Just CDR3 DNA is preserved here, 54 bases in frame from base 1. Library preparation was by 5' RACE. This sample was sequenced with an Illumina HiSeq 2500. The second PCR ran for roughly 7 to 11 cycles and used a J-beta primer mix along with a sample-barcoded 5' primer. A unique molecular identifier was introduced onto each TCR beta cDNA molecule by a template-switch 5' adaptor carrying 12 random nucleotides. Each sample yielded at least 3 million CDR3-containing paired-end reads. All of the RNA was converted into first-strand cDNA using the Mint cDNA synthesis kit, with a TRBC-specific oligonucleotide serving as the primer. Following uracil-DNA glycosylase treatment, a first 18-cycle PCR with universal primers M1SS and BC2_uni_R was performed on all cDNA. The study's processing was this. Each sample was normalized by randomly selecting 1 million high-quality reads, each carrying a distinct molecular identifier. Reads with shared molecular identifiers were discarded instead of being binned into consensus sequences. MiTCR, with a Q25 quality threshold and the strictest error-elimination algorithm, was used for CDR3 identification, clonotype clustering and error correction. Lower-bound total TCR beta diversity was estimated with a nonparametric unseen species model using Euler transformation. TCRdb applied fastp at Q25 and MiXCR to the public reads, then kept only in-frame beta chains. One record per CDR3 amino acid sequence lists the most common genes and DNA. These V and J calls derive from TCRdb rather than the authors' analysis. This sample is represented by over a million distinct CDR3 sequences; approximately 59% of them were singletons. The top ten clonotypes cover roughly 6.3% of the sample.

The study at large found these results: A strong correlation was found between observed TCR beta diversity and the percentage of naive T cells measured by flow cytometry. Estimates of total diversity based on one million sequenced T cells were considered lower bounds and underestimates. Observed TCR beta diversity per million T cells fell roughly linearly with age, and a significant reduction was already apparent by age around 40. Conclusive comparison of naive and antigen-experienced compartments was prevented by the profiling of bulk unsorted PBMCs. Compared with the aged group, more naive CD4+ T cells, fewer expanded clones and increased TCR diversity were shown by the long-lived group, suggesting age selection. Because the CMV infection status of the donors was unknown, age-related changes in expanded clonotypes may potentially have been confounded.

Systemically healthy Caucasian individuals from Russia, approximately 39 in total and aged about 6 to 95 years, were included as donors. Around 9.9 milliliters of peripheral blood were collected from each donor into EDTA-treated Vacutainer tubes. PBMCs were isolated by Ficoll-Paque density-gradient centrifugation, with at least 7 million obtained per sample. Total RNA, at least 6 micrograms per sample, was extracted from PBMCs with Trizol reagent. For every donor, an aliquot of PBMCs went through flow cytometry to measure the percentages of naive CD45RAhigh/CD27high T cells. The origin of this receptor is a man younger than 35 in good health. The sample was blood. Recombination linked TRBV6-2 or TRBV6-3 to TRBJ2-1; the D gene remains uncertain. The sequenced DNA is TGTGCCAGCAGTACCGCCGTCGGGCCGAGAGGCTCCTACAATGAGCAGTTCTTC. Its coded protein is CASSTAVGPRGSYNEQFF.